This TCR beta chain came from a study of response to subunit inactivated influenza vaccine. Study conclusions and caveats: Every seasonal influenza vaccination brings in few new T cells, the authors suggested.

This clonotype came up a few times. Its cognate antigen is unknown. The germline gives CDR1 KGHSH, CDR2 LQKENI. CDR3 size: 19 residues. Germline trimming cut 0 bases from V and 5 bases from J; bases unmatched to any gene: 17. One entry per CDR3 protein results from TCRdb running MiXCR on the RT-PCR reads. The sample carries 500,000 to 600,000 distinct CDR3 sequences, approximately 7.6% recorded once. The source is a man aged 50-75 years who received an inactivated influenza vaccine. The chain is built from TRBV18 and TRBJ2-5; TRBD2 agrees at 8 bases. This specimen consisted of PBMCs from blood, obtained approximately 25 months after vaccination. CDR3 sequence (DNA): TGTGCCAGCTCACCACCAGTACTAGCGGTTCCATCAGAGAGGGAGACCCAGTACTTC. It translates to CASSPPVLAVPSERETQYF.